The 29 T cell receptor beta chains presented below share a single source sample, sequenced in a study of identical twins. TCRdb itself ran the 5' RACE reads through MiXCR, one entry per CDR3 protein. The table shows about 200,000 distinct CDR3 sequences, with 6.5% to 8% occurring only once. The same data also contributed to another study, on T cells expressing NK-cell markers.

The sequencing input was CD8+ T cells sorted from blood. The receptors were sampled from a woman aged 18-35 years in good health.

This CDR3 is CASSPGTVQETQYF. The CDR3 region has the DNA TGTGCCAGCAGCCCCGGGACAGTCCAAGAGACCCAGTACTTC. This rearrangement joins TRBV3-1 to TRBJ2-5; 7 bases map to TRBD1. Germline CDR1 reads LGHDT; CDR2 reads YNNKEL (reference sequence). The CDR3 consists of 14 residues. Losses at the gene ends were 4 bases for V and 1 base for J; bases not matched to a gene: 3.

The chain employs TRBV5-1 and TRBJ2-3; 9 nucleotides match TRBD2. The CDR3 sequence is 16 residues long. Germline-derived CDR1 and CDR2 are SGHRS and YFSETQ. Unmatched junction bases numbered 12, after V lost 7 bases and J lost 3 bases. The CDR3 region has the DNA TGCGCCAGCCTTCGGGACGCGGGGGGGCCTACAGATACGCAGTATTTT. Amino acids: CASLRDAGGPTDTQYF.

This clonotype was counted between two and nine times. The genes are TRBV25-1 and TRBJ1-1; 7 positions match TRBD1. V gave up 4 bases and J gave up 5 bases; unmatched junction bases: 7. The CDR3 has 14 amino acids. Germline-derived CDR1 and CDR2 are MGHDK and SYGVNS. This CDR3 reads CASSVNRGWTEAFF. The CDR3 coding sequence is TGTGCCAGCAGTGTAAACAGGGGTTGGACTGAAGCTTTCTTT.

This clonotype appeared a few times. The V and J genes are TRBV20-1 and TRBJ2-7; 8 bases line up with TRBD2. In germline, CDR1 is DFQATT, CDR2 SNEGSKA (reference sequence). This CDR3 contains 13 residues. V shed 4 bases, J shed 2 bases, and the junction held 4 bases outside the gene matches. CDR3 sequence reads: CSATGTRAYEQYF. The CDR3 nucleotides are TGCAGTGCTACCGGGACTAGGGCCTACGAGCAGTACTTC.

The chain uses TRBV20-1 and TRBJ2-3; perhaps TRBD2 as D (6 bases). The germline CDR1 and CDR2 sequences are DFQATT and SNEGSKA (reference sequence). The V end lost 6 bases, the J end lost 4 bases, and 17 bases lay between the germline ends. The CDR3 has 14 amino acids. The CDR3 DNA sequence: TGCAGTGCCCTGGGACTTTCTCACCCAGATACGCAGTATTTT. Amino acid sequence: CSALGLSHPDTQYF.

This clonotype was detected ten times or more. The chain is built from TRBV7-9 and TRBJ1-2; the match to TRBD1 covers 8 bases. This CDR3 is built from 13 residues. Trimming cost V 4 bases and J 8 bases; bases outside gene matches: 6. The V gene's germline CDR1 is SEHNR and CDR2 FQNEAQ (reference sequence). The CDR3 nucleotides are TGTGCCAGCAGCTGGGACAGGAACCAGGGCTACACCTTC. Translating it yields CASSWDRNQGYTF.

The chain joins TRBV7-8 to TRBJ2-2, with TRBD2 identical over 9 bases. Germline V gene data show CDR1 as SGHVS and CDR2 as FQNEAQ. The CDR3 length is 14 residues. The junction had 5 bases not matched to a gene; V was cut back by 7 bases and J by 5 bases. The chain's CDR3 is CASMYSGSTGELFF. DNA of the CDR3: TGTGCCAGCATGTATAGCGGGAGTACCGGGGAGCTGTTTTTT.

This clonotype was seen repeatedly, ten times or more. The chain joins TRBV12-3 or TRBV12-4 to TRBJ2-7; D gene uncertain. The CDR3 runs 11 residues. Between the trimmed V and J ends, which lost 6 bases and 6 bases, there was a span of 9 bases. The chain's CDR3 is CASRTLSEQYF. The CDR3 DNA reads TGTGCCAGCAGGACACTATCCGAGCAGTACTTC.

The chain couples TRBV6-1 to TRBJ1-1; 8 bases match TRBD1. The ends lost 7 bases at V and 1 base at J; junction bases unmatched: 2. The CDR3 contains 13 residues. The germline CDR1 and CDR2 sequences are MNHNS and SASEGT. The CDR3 DNA is TGTGCCAGCAAGCAGGGGGCGAACACTGAAGCTTTCTTT. Amino acid sequence: CASKQGANTEAFF.

In this sample, this clonotype turned up many times. The rearrangement links TRBV27 to TRBJ2-3; 12 nucleotides line up with TRBD2. V lost 6 bases, J lost 2 bases, and 6 bases stayed unmatched. CDR3 length: 16 residues. The germline CDR1 and CDR2 sequences are MNHEY and SMNVEV (reference sequence). This CDR3 reads CASSPTSGGSTDTQYF. Here the CDR3 DNA reads TGTGCCAGCAGCCCCACTAGCGGGGGGTCCACAGATACGCAGTATTTT.

The J gene is TRBJ2-3, the V gene TRBV7-6; D possibly matches TRBD1 or TRBD2 (6 bases each). Germline V gene data show CDR1 as SGHVS and CDR2 as FNYEAQ. V lost 0 bases to trimming and J lost 3 bases, with 13 bases between them. CDR3 length: 16 amino acids. The CDR3 loop is CASSLASEGGTDTQYF. The DNA for the CDR3 is TGTGCCAGCAGCTTAGCGAGCGAGGGGGGAACAGATACGCAGTATTTT.

This clonotype was found a few times. This CDR3 is CARGGLPGLAGVATGELFF. CDR3 coding DNA: TGTGCCAGGGGGGGTTTACCAGGACTAGCGGGAGTCGCCACCGGGGAGCTGTTTTTT. The chain joins TRBV12-3 or TRBV12-4 to TRBJ2-2; 13 bases fit TRBD2. The CDR3 is 19 amino acids. V lost 9 bases and J lost 4; bases outside the gene matches: 17.

The rearrangement joins TRBV11-1 to TRBJ2-7; 14 positions match TRBD2. This CDR3 comprises 19 residues. V shed 5 bases and J 3 bases; nucleotides not matched to a gene: 15. Germline-derived CDR1 and CDR2 are SGHAT and FQDESV (reference sequence). The chain's CDR3 is CASSPPPGTSGRLSYEQYF. CDR3 coding DNA: TGTGCCAGCAGCCCCCCCCCCGGGACTAGCGGGAGATTGAGCTACGAGCAGTACTTC.

This clonotype was seen many times. The CDR3 region is CSARLRGEGQPQHF. The CDR3 DNA is TGCAGTGCACGGCTGCGGGGCGAAGGTCAGCCCCAGCATTTT. The chain has TRBV20-1 and TRBJ1-5, with D possibly being TRBD1 (5 bases). The germline gives CDR1 DFQATT, CDR2 SNEGSKA (reference sequence). This CDR3 region has 14 residues. V gave up 6 bases and J gave up 6 bases, with 18 bases separating them.

A remark on this clonotype: A junction boundary mismatches the germline segment, possibly from a read error. This chain joins TRBV27 and TRBJ2-1; 7 positions agree with TRBD1. Germline V gene sequence: CDR1 MNHEY, CDR2 SMNVEV (reference sequence). The CDR3 consists of 16 residues. CDR3 coding DNA: TGTGCCAGCAGTTACGAACAGGGGATAGCCTACAATGAGCAGATCTTC. As protein: CASSYEQGIAYNEQIF.

This clonotype showed up many times. The J gene is TRBJ1-5, the V gene TRBV5-1; D may be TRBD1 (5 bases). This CDR3 has 17 amino acids. Trimming removed 0 bases from V and 0 bases from J, with 13 bases in between. Per germline, CDR1 SGHRS and CDR2 YFSETQ. The CDR3 DNA sequence: TGCGCCAGCAGCTTGGTGGCAGGGCCGTATAGCAATCAGCCCCAGCATTTT. This codes for CASSLVAGPYSNQPQHF.

V usage is TRBV6-1 and J usage is TRBJ1-3; unclear D gene. The germline gives CDR1 MNHNS, CDR2 SASEGT. The ends were cut back, 1 base at V and 4 bases at J, with 8 bases in the middle. The CDR3 spans 14 residues. The CDR3 reads CASSEGTGGNTIYF. The CDR3 nucleotides are TGTGCCAGCAGTGAAGGGACCGGAGGAAACACCATATATTTT.

The chain employs TRBV2 and TRBJ2-1; TRBD2 agrees at 15 bases. The germline CDR1 and CDR2 sequences are SNHLY and FYNNEI. CDR3 size: 16 residues. With 9 bases clipped from V and 5 bases from J, the junction kept 8 bases outside the gene matches. CDR3 nucleotides: TGTGCCAGTAATGGACTAGCGGGAGGGGGGAACAATGAGCAGTTCTTC. It encodes CASNGLAGGGNNEQFF.

The chain combines TRBV29-1 with TRBJ1-2, with D unclear. Per the germline V gene, CDR1 is SQVTM and CDR2 is ANQGSEA. The CDR3 loop spans 16 amino acids. Trimming shortened V by 7 bases and J by 4 bases, and 25 bases separated the two germline ends. The CDR3 DNA sequence: TGCAGCGCCGGTCCGGTGAGGATTCTGAGCCTCTATGGCTACACCTTC. Its protein product is CSAGPVRILSLYGYTF.

This clonotype was seen at least ten times. This CDR3 reads CSVALGTGGTEAFF. The CDR3 DNA reads TGCAGCGTCGCCCTAGGGACAGGGGGCACTGAAGCTTTCTTT. This chain connects TRBV29-1 to TRBJ1-1; 11 bases line up with TRBD1. V gave up 6 bases and J gave up 4 bases; unmatched junction bases: 7. This CDR3 is built from 14 residues. Germline V CDR1 and CDR2: SQVTM, ANQGSEA.

V is TRBV9 and J is TRBJ1-1; TRBD1 matches 9 bases. Germline values: CDR1 SGDLS, CDR2 YYNGEE. Trimming cost V 4 bases and J 6 bases; bases outside gene matches: 4. The CDR3 covers 13 residues. CDR3 DNA: TGTGCCAGCAGCCCGCGACAGGGGGCTGAAGCTTTCTTT. It translates to CASSPRQGAEAFF. Full variable domain (missing parts from reference TRBV9 and TRBJ1-1): DSGVTQTPKHLITATGQRVTLRCSPRSGDLSVYWYQQSLDQGLQFLIQYYNGEERAKGNILERFSAQQFPDLHSELNLSSLELGDSALYFCASSPRQGAEAFFGQGTRLTVV.

There are many counts of this clonotype. The chain employs TRBV12-3 or TRBV12-4 and TRBJ2-7, with 7 bases that match TRBD1. This CDR3 contains 13 residues. The V gene end was trimmed by 0 bases and the J gene end by 6 bases; junction bases not matched to a gene: 2. The CDR3 nucleotides are TGTGCCAGCAGTTTAGCAGGGGGCGGCGAGCAGTACTTC. This encodes CASSLAGGGEQYF.

The V call is TRBV5-1, the J call TRBJ2-1; the match to TRBD2 covers 7 bases. This CDR3 is built from 12 residues. Per germline, CDR1 SGHRS and CDR2 YFSETQ. The V segment lost 7 bases and the J segment 7 bases; nucleotides outside the gene matches: 5. This CDR3 reads CASRGEGNEQFF. CDR3 DNA sequence: TGCGCCAGCCGCGGGGAGGGTAATGAGCAGTTCTTC.

The genes are TRBV27 and TRBJ2-7, with a weak D call TRBD2 (6 bases). Germline values: CDR1 MNHEY, CDR2 SMNVEV (reference sequence). The V and J ends lost 2 bases and 0 bases respectively, with 11 bases between them. CDR3 size: 15 residues. The CDR3 nucleotides are TGTGCCAGCAGTTTAGGGGGGAGGAGCTCCTACGAGCAGTACTTC. This sequence encodes CASSLGGRSSYEQYF.

This clonotype showed up many times. V and J are TRBV2 and TRBJ2-1, with 14 nucleotides matching TRBD2. Per the germline V gene, CDR1 is SNHLY and CDR2 is FYNNEI. CDR3 length: 15 residues. The V segment lost 4 bases and the J segment 8 bases; nucleotides outside the gene matches: 4. CDR3 sequence reads: CASSVGTSGGYEQFF. In DNA form, the CDR3 reads TGTGCCAGCAGTGTAGGGACTAGCGGGGGATATGAGCAGTTCTTC.

The rearrangement links TRBV7-6 to TRBJ2-1, with 12 positions matching TRBD2. With V trimmed by 5 bases and J by 3 bases, 8 bases remained unmatched. The V gene's germline CDR1 is SGHVS and CDR2 FNYEAQ. The CDR3 covers 17 residues. CDR3 protein: CASSQTSGGLLYNEQFF. DNA for the CDR3: TGTGCCAGCAGCCAGACTAGCGGGGGCCTTCTCTACAATGAGCAGTTCTTC.

This clonotype was found a few times. The V call is TRBV5-6, the J call TRBJ2-7; D uncertain. Germline V gene sequence: CDR1 SGHDT, CDR2 YYEEEE. The CDR3 has 13 residues. Trimming left V 0 bases short and J 12 bases short, with 16 bases between. The CDR3 sequence: CASSLDMYYEVYF. The CDR3 DNA follows: TGTGCCAGCAGCTTGGACATGTACTACGAGGTGTACTTC.

This clonotype came up many times. This rearrangement joins TRBV7-9 to TRBJ2-1; D is unresolved. The CDR3 sequence is 10 residues long. Germline V CDR1 and CDR2: SEHNR, FQNEAQ (reference sequence). V dropped 4 bases and J dropped 9 bases, with 4 bases sitting between them. In DNA form, the CDR3 reads TGTGCCAGCAGCTCGGCTGAGCAGTTCTTC. This translates into CASSSAEQFF.

This clonotype has at least ten counts. The V and J genes are TRBV21-1 and TRBJ1-1; TRBD1 is the table's D call, not checked against the DNA. TRBV21-1 is a listed pseudogene. The CDR3 is 18 amino acids. For the CDR3, the DNA is TGTGCCAGCAGCGAACAGTCCTGGGGCAGCTTTCTCTCCGGAGAAGCTTTCTTT. It codes for CASSEQSWGSFLSGEAFF.